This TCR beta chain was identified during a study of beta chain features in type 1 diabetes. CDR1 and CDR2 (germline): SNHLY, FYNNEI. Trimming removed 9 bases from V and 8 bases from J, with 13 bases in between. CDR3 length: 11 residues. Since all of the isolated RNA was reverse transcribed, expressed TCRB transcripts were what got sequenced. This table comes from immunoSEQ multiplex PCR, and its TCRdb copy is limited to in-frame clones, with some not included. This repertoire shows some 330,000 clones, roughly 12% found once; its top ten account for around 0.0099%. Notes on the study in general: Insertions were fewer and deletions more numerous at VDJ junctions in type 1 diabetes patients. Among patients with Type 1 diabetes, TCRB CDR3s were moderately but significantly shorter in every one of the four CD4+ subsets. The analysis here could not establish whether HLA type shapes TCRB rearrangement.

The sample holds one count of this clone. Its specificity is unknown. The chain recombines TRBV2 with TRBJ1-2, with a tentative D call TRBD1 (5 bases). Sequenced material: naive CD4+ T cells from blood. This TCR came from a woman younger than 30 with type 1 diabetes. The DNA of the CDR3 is TGTGCCAGTGGGCCGGGGGAAGGCTACACCTTC. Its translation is CASGPGEGYTF. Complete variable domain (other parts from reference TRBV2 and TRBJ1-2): EPEVTQTPSHQVTQMGQEVILRCVPISNHLYFYWYRQILGQKVEFLVSFYNNEISEKSEIFDDQFSVERPDGSNFTLKIRSTKLEDSAMYFCASGPGEGYTFGSGTRLTVV.